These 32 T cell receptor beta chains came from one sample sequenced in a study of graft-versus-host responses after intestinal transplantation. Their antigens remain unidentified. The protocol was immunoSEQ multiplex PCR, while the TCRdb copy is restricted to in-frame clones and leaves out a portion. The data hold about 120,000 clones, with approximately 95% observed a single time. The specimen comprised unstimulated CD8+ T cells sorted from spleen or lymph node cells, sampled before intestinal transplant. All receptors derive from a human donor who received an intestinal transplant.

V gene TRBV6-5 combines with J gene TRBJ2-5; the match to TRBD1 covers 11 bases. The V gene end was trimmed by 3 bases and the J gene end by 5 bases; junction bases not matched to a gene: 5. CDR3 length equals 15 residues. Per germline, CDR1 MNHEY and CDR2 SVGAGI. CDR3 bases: TGTGCCAGCAGTTATGGACAGGGGGCCAGTGAGACCCAGTACTTC. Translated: CASSYGQGASETQYF.

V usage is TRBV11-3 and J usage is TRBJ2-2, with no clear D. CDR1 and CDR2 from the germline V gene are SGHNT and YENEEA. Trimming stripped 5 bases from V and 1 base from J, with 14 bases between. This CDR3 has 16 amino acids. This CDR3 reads CASSPRNQRNTGELFF. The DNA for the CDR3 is TGTGCCAGCAGCCCCCGTAATCAGCGGAACACCGGGGAGCTGTTTTTT.

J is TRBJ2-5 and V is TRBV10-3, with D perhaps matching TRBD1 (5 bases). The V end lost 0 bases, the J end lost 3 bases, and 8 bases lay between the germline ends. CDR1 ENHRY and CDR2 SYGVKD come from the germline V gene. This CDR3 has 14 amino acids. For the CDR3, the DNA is TGTGCCATCAGTGAGTCTAGCAGGGAAGAGACCCAGTACTTC. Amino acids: CAISESSREETQYF.

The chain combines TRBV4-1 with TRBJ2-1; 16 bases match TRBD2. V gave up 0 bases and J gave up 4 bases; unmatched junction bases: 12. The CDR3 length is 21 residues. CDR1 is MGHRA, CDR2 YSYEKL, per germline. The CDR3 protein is CASSQDVGGLAGGPMYNEQFF. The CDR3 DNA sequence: TGCGCCAGCAGCCAAGATGTGGGGGGACTAGCGGGAGGGCCTATGTACAATGAGCAGTTCTTC.

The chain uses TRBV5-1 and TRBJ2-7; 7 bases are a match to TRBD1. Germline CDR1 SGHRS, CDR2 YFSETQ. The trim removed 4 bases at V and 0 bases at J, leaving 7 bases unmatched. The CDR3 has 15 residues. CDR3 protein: CASSPGQTFSYEQYF. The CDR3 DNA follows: TGCGCCAGCAGCCCGGGACAGACTTTCTCCTACGAGCAGTACTTC.

In DNA, the CDR3 is TGTGCCAGCAGCTGGGGACGGGGTGACGAGCAGTACTTC. As protein: CASSWGRGDEQYF. V is TRBV7-9 and J is TRBJ2-7, with D perhaps assigned TRBD1 or TRBD2 (5 bases each). This CDR3 has 13 amino acids. CDR1 and CDR2 (germline): SEHNR, FQNEAQ (reference sequence). V was shortened by 4 bases and J by 5 bases, with 12 bases between the two germline ends.

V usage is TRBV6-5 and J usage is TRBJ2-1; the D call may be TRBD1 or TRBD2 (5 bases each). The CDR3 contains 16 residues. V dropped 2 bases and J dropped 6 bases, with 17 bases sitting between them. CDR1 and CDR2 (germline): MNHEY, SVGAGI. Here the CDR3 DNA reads TGTGCCAGCAGTTACGTTAGCCGGGGCGCGAGCAATGAGCAGTTCTTC. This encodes CASSYVSRGASNEQFF.

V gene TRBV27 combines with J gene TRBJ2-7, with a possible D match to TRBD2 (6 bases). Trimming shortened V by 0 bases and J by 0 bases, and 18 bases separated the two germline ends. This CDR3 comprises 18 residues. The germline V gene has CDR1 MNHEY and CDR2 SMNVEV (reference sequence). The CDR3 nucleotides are TGTGCCAGCAGTTTATCTGTCGGGGTTAGCGGAGTCTCCTACGAGCAGTACTTC. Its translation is CASSLSVGVSGVSYEQYF.

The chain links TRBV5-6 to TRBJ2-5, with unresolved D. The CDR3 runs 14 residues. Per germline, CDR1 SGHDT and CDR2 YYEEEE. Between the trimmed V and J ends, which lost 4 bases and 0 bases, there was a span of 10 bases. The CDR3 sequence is CASSPVTYQETQYF. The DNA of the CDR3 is TGTGCCAGCAGCCCCGTAACTTACCAAGAGACCCAGTACTTC.

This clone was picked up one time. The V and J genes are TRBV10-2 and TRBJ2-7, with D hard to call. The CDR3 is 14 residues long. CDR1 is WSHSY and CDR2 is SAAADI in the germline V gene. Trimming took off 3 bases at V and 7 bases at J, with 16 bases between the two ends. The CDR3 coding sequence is TGCGCCAGCAGTGATAGACTTCTACTGGGGGAGCAGTACTTC. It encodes CASSDRLLLGEQYF.

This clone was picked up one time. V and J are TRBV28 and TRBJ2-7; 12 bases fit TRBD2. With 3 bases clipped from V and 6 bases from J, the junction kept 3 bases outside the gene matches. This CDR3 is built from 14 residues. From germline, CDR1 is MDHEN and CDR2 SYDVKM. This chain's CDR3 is CASSLALAGGEQYF. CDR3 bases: TGTGCCAGCAGTTTGGCACTAGCGGGAGGCGAGCAGTACTTC.

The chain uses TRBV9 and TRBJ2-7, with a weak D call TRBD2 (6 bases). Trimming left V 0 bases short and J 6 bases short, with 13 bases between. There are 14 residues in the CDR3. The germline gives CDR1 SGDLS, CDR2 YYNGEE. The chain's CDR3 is CASSVGSGTVEQYF. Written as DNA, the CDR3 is TGTGCCAGCAGCGTAGGTAGCGGAACAGTCGAGCAGTACTTC.

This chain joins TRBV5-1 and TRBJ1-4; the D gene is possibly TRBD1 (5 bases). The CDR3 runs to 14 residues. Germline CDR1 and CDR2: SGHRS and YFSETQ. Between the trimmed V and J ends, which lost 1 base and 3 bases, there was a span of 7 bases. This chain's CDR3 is CASSLRGPNEKLFF. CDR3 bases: TGCGCCAGCAGCTTGCGGGGCCCTAATGAAAAACTGTTTTTT.

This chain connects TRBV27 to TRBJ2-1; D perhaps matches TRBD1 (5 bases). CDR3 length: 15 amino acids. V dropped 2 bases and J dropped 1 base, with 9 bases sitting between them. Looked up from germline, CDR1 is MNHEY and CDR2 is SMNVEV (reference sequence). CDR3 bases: TGTGCCAGCAGTTTAATGACAGTTTCCTACAATGAGCAGTTCTTC. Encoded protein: CASSLMTVSYNEQFF.

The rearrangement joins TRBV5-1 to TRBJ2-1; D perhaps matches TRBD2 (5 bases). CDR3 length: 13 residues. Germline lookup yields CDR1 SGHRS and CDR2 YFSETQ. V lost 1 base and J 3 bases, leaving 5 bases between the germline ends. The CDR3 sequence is CASSLTSYNEQFF. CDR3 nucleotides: TGCGCCAGCAGCTTGACTAGCTACAATGAGCAGTTCTTC.

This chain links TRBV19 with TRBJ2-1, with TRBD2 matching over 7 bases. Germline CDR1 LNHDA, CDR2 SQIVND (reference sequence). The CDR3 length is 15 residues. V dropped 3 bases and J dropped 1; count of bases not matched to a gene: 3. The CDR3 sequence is CASSIGRESYNEQFF. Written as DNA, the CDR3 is TGTGCCAGTAGTATTGGGCGGGAGTCCTACAATGAGCAGTTCTTC.

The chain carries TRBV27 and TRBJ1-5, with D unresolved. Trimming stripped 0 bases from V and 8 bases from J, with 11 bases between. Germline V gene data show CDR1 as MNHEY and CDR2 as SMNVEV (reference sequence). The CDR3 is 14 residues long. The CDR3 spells CASSLSYSPEPQHF. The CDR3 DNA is TGTGCCAGCAGTTTATCGTACAGCCCTGAGCCCCAGCATTTT.

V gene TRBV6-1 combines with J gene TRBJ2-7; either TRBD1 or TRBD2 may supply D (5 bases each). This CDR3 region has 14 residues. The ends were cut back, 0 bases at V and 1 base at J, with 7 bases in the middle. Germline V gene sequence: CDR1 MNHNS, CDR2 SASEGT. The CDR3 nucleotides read TGTGCCAGCAGTGAAGCGGGGGTTTCCTACGAGCAGTACTTC. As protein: CASSEAGVSYEQYF.

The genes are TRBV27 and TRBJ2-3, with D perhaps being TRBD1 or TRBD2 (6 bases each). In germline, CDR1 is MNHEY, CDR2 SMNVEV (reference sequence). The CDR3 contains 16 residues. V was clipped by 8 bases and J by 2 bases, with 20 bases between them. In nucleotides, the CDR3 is TGTGCCAGCTCGCCAAAACCGGGGGCCTACACAGATACGCAGTATTTT. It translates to CASSPKPGAYTDTQYF.

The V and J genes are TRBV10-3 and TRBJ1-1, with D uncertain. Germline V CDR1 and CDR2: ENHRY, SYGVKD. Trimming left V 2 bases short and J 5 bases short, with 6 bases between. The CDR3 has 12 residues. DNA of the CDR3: TGTGCCATCAGTGAGGGGTATACTGAAGCTTTCTTT. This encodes CAISEGYTEAFF.

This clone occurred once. The CDR3 DNA is TGTGCCAGCAGTTCCCCCCGAGGGACGGAAGATACGCAGTATTTT. This codes for CASSSPRGTEDTQYF. The V and J genes are TRBV27 and TRBJ2-3; the D gene could be TRBD1 or TRBD2 (5 bases each). The CDR3 has 15 amino acids. Germline V gene data show CDR1 as MNHEY and CDR2 as SMNVEV (reference sequence). Trimming left V 4 bases short and J 5 bases short, with 16 bases between.

The CDR3 region is CASSGTRDTDTQYF. Written as DNA, the CDR3 is TGTGCCAGCAGCGGGACCCGGGACACAGATACGCAGTATTTT. The rearrangement links TRBV9 to TRBJ2-3, with TRBD2 as a possible D gene (5 bases). Germline V gives CDR1 SGDLS, CDR2 YYNGEE. The CDR3 runs to 14 residues. Trimming removed 3 bases from V and 2 bases from J, with 10 bases in between.

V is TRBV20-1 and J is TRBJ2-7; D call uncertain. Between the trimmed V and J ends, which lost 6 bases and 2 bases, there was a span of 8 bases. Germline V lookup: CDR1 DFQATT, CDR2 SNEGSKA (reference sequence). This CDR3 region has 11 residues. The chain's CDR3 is CSADTTYEQYF. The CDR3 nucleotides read TGCAGTGCCGACACTACCTACGAGCAGTACTTC.

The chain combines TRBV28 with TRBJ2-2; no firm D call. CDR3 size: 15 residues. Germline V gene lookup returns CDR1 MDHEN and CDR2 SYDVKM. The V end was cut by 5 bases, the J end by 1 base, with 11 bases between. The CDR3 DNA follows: TGTGCCAGCAGTCAAGAGACAAAGAACACCGGGGAGCTGTTTTTT. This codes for CASSQETKNTGELFF. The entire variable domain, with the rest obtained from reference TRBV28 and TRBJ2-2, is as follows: DVKVTQSSRYLVKRTGEKVFLECVQDMDHENMFWYRQDPGLGLRLIYFSYDVKMKEKGDIPEGYSVSREKKERFSLILESASTNQTSMYLCASSQETKNTGELFFGEGSRLTVL.

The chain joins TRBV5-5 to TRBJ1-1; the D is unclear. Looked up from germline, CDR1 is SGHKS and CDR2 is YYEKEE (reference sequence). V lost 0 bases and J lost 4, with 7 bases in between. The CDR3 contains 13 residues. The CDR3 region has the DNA TGTGCCAGCAGCTTGGCCGTACGCACTGAAGCTTTCTTT. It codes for CASSLAVRTEAFF.

The CDR3 loop reads CASSLGWTAPFFPYGYTF. The DNA of the CDR3 is TGTGCCAGCAGTTTGGGATGGACAGCGCCCTTTTTCCCCTATGGCTACACCTTC. The genes are TRBV28 and TRBJ1-2, with a tentative D call TRBD1 (6 bases). The ends were cut back, 3 bases at V and 4 bases at J, with 24 bases in the middle. Germline values: CDR1 MDHEN, CDR2 SYDVKM. This CDR3 region has 18 residues.

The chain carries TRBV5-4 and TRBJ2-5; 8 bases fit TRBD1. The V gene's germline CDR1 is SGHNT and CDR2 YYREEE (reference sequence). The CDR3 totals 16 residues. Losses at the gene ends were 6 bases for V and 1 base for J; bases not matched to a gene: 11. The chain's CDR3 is CASINLGQGVQETQYF. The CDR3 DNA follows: TGTGCCAGCATAAACCTAGGACAGGGCGTCCAAGAGACCCAGTACTTC.

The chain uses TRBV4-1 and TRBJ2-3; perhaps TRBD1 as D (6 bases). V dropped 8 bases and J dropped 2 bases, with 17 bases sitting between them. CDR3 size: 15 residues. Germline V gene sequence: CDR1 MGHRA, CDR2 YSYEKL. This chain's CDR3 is CASARVAGDTDTQYF. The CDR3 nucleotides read TGCGCCAGCGCAAGGGTGGCAGGGGACACAGATACGCAGTATTTT.

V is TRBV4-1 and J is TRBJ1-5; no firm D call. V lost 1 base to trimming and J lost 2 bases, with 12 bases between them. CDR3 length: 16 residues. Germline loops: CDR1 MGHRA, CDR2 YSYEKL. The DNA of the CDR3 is TGCGCCAGCAGCCAAGTAGTGTGGAGGGGCAATCAGCCCCAGCATTTT. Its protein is CASSQVVWRGNQPQHF.

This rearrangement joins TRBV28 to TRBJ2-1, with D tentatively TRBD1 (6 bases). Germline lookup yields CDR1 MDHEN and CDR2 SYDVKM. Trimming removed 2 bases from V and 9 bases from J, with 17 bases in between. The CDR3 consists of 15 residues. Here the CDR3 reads CASSLSPQGRIEQFF. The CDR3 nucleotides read TGTGCCAGCAGTTTAAGTCCACAGGGCAGGATTGAGCAGTTCTTC.

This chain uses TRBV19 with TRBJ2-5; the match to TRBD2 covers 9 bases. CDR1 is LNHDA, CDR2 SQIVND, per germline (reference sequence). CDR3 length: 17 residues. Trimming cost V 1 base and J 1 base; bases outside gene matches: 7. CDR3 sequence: CASSIGRLAGLQETQYF. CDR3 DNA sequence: TGTGCCAGTAGTATAGGGAGGCTAGCGGGGCTCCAAGAGACCCAGTACTTC.

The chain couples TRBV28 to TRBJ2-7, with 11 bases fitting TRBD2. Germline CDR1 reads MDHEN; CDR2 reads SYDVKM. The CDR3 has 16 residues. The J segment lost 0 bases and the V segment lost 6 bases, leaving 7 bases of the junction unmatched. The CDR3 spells CASSIISGRASYEQYF. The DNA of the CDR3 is TGTGCCAGCAGCATTATTAGCGGGAGGGCCTCCTACGAGCAGTACTTC. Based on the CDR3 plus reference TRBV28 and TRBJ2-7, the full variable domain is DVKVTQSSRYLVKRTGEKVFLECVQDMDHENMFWYRQDPGLGLRLIYFSYDVKMKEKGDIPEGYSVSREKKERFSLILESASTNQTSMYLCASSIISGRASYEQYFGPGTRLTVT.